This TCR beta chain is drawn from a study of T-cell reconstitution after alpha-beta-depleted transplantation in children. Germline V gene sequence: CDR1 DFQATT, CDR2 SNEGSKA (reference sequence). The CDR3 contains 13 residues. Whole-study findings and limits: Alpha-beta T cells present about two months after transplant were reported to originate from several hundred expanded graft clones. One year post-transplant, T-cell counts and diversity were largely derived from T cells produced anew. In some patients, recipient T cells and intrathymic progenitors surviving conditioning explained high day-60 diversity.

This clonotype has more than one count but fewer than ten. Its antigen remains unknown. Germline is not matched at one junction end, which may reflect a read error. Using unique molecular identifiers, the investigators prepared the TCRbeta library. TCRdb ran MiXCR on the PCR reads and lists one entry per CDR3 protein. This sample has 200,000 to 300,000 distinct CDR3 sequences, with 6.5% to 10% found just once. The V gene is TRBV20-1, the J gene TRBJ1-1; weak D call: TRBD1 (6 bases). The source is a male patient under 18 who had a stem cell transplant for acute lymphoblastic leukemia, so the T cells may come from the graft donor. The source material was PBMCs, mostly from graft donor cells, sampled 180 days after TCRalphabeta/CD19-depleted stem cell transplant. The CDR3 here is CSARVQGNTGAFF. The CDR3 DNA follows: TGCAGTGCTAGAGTTCAGGGGAACACTGGAGCTTTCTTT.